This TCR beta chain appears in the sequencing data of a study of blood T cells in healthy people across ages. Broader study findings: Whereas aged donors had fewer naive CD4+ cells, long-lived donors had more of them and higher diversity.

This CDR3 has 13 amino acids. The V gene lost 4 bases and the J gene lost 5 bases, with 9 bases spanning the gap. Germline CDR1 SGHKS, CDR2 YYEKEE (reference sequence). A note on this clonotype: Its specificity is unknown.

The second PCR ran 7 to 11 cycles with a sample-barcoded 5' primer and J-beta primers. The authors tagged each cDNA molecule using a template-switch adaptor with 12 random nucleotides. TCRdb reprocessed the 5' RACE reads via MiXCR and lists one record per CDR3 protein. The sample yields 760,000 or so distinct CDR3 sequences, about 25% seen once. This sample was also put to use in a study of T cells of mothers and their children. That study reports: Sequencing got over 10 million TCR beta CDR3 reads from each mother and approximately 3 million from each child. The analysis detected no persistent microchimeric T cell clones.

This receptor was obtained from a boy aged 10-17 years in good health. This chain connects TRBV5-5 to TRBJ2-2, with D perhaps TRBD2 (6 bases). Sequenced input: blood. The CDR3 sequence: CASSPRETGELFF. For the CDR3, the DNA is TGTGCCAGCAGCCCCCGGGAGACCGGGGAGCTGTTTTTT.